The 10 T cell receptor beta chains below were found in one sample sequenced in a study of blood T cell repertoires in COVID-19 (dated by TCRdb to the early 2020s). Library prep was done by the immunoSEQ multiplex PCR assay. Sourced from immuneACCESS, this table was stored by TCRdb with only in-frame sequences that have V and J called. A share of the clones is absent; for the studies checked, an unresolved V gene accounts for under half, and the remainder has no known explanation. This sample is represented by about 210,000 clones; 75% to 90% of them were singletons. The ten largest clones capture roughly 5% of the sample. Sequenced sample: peripheral blood. The receptors were sampled from a woman aged 35 to 49 with acute or convalescent COVID-19.

This clone was seen once. This chain uses TRBV24-1 with TRBJ1-2, with a weak D call TRBD1 (6 bases). The CDR3 loop spans 18 amino acids. The V end lost 2 bases, the J end lost 4 bases, and 22 bases lay between the germline ends. Germline V CDR1 and CDR2: KGHDR, SFDVKD. The CDR3 sequence is CATSDSAGTPEGFYGYTF. DNA of the CDR3: TGTGCCACCAGTGATTCTGCCGGGACACCTGAGGGGTTCTATGGCTACACCTTC.

J is TRBJ2-1 and V is TRBV19; 12 bases line up with TRBD2. V lost 7 bases, J lost 4 bases, and 5 bases stayed unmatched. Looked up from germline, CDR1 is LNHDA and CDR2 is SQIVND (reference sequence). The CDR3 is 15 residues long. The CDR3 region has the DNA TGTGCCAGTACCCCGGGGACTAGCGGGTACAATGAGCAGTTCTTC. Amino acid sequence: CASTPGTSGYNEQFF.

This rearrangement joins TRBV12-3 or TRBV12-4 to TRBJ1-3; D uncertain. This CDR3 has 13 residues. Trimming cost V 4 bases and J 2 bases, with 6 bases left between them. CDR3 DNA sequence: TGTGCCAGCAGTTCGGGTACTGGAAACACCATATATTTT. Its protein is CASSSGTGNTIYF.

V is TRBV6-4 and J is TRBJ2-3, with TRBD2 identical over 11 bases. CDR1 is MRHNA and CDR2 is SNTAGT in the germline V gene. V shed 3 bases, J shed 1 base, and the junction held 0 bases outside the gene matches. This CDR3 has 15 amino acids. CDR3 residues: CASSETSGGTDTQYF. The CDR3 region has the DNA TGTGCCAGCAGTGAGACTAGCGGGGGCACAGATACGCAGTATTTT.

This clone was seen just once. The chain has TRBV19 and TRBJ1-5; a weak D match, TRBD1 (5 bases). Trimming cost V 6 bases and J 0 bases, with 15 bases left between them. The CDR3 runs 16 residues. CDR1 and CDR2 from the germline V gene are LNHDA and SQIVND (reference sequence). In DNA, the CDR3 is TGTGCCAGTAGCCACACAGGACATAATAGCAATCAGCCCCAGCATTTT. Its translation is CASSHTGHNSNQPQHF.

The genes are TRBV12-3 or TRBV12-4 and TRBJ2-5; D is possibly TRBD2 (6 bases). V was pared by 3 bases and J by 13 bases, with 15 bases between. CDR3 length: 12 residues. CDR3 in amino acids: CASSFGGAVTYF. The CDR3 nucleotides are TGTGCCAGCAGTTTCGGCGGGGCCGTCACGTACTTC.

The chain joins TRBV12-3 or TRBV12-4 to TRBJ1-1; 9 nucleotides line up with TRBD1. There are 13 residues in the CDR3. Trimming removed 5 bases from V and 6 bases from J; junction bases left unmatched: 4. As DNA, the CDR3 is TGTGCCAGCAGTATTCGACAGGGGGCTGAAGCTTTCTTT. It is translated as CASSIRQGAEAFF.

The chain employs TRBV14 and TRBJ2-5; a possible D gene is TRBD2 (6 bases). This CDR3 has 14 residues. The V end was cut by 4 bases, the J end by 3 bases, with 12 bases between. Germline V gene data show CDR1 as SGHDN and CDR2 as FVKESK. This CDR3 is CASSRTGDEETQYF. As DNA, the CDR3 is TGTGCCAGCAGCCGCACGGGGGACGAAGAGACCCAGTACTTC.

Of note for this clone: A read error is possible here, since a much larger clone lies one base away. This sequence joins TRBV2 and TRBJ1-1, with D unresolved. CDR1 and CDR2 from the germline V gene are SNHLY and FYNNEI. This CDR3 contains 12 residues. The DNA for the CDR3 is TGTGCCAGCAGGACGGAGGTCACTGAAACTTTCTTT. This encodes CASRTEVTETFF.

The CDR3 protein is CASSYSTGGVHQPQHF. The CDR3 DNA reads as TGTGCCAGCAGTTACTCGACAGGGGGCGTCCACCAGCCCCAGCATTTT. V and J are TRBV6-5 and TRBJ1-5; 10 positions match TRBD1. CDR3 length: 16 residues. The germline V gene encodes CDR1 MNHEY and CDR2 SVGAGI. V trimming: 0 bases; J trimming: 7 bases; junction bases outside the gene matches: 6.